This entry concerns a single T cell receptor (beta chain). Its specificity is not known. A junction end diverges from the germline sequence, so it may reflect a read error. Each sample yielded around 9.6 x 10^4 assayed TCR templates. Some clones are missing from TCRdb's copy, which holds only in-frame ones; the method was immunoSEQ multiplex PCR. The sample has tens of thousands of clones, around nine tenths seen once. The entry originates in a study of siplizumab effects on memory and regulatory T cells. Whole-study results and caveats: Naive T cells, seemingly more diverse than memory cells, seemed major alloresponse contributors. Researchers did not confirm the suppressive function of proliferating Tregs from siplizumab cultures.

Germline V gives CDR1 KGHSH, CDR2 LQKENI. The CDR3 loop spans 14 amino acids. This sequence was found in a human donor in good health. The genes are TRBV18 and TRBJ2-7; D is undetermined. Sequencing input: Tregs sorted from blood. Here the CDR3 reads CASSPPGPSSEQYF. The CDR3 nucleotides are TGTGCCAGCTCACCGCCTGGCCCCTCCTCCGAGCAGTACTTC.